A single sample gave rise to the 11 T cell receptor beta chains below, sequenced in a study of human T cells and chemical hapten exposure. The time point: pre-sensitization, week 0. Treatment given: therapeutic diphenylcyclopropenone sensitization with weekly scalp DPC. TCRdb independently ran MiXCR on the RACE reads; one entry per CDR3 protein. Of tens of thousands of distinct CDR3 sequences in the sample, around 12% were seen once. The material was whole blood, obtained in connection with sensitization to the hapten diphenylcyclopropenone (DPC). All receptors come from a woman aged 25 to 39 with alopecia areata. Some clones in this sample may be carry-over from other donors' samples.

This clonotype was recorded many times. The chain links TRBV7-9 to TRBJ2-4; D not certain. The length of the CDR3 is 13 residues. V was pared by 0 bases and J by 5 bases, with 5 bases between. Germline assignment: CDR1 SEHNR and CDR2 FQNEAQ (reference sequence). The CDR3 sequence is CASSLASENIQYF. CDR3 nucleotides: TGTGCCAGCAGCTTAGCGTCGGAAAACATTCAGTACTTC.

V gene TRBV29-1 combines with J gene TRBJ2-1; D is perhaps TRBD2 (5 bases). Trimming removed 7 bases from V and 5 bases from J, with 18 bases in between. The CDR3 runs 14 residues. Germline V gives CDR1 SQVTM, CDR2 ANQGSEA. DNA for the CDR3: TGCAGCGCCCTCAGAGGGCTGGTTAACAATGAGCAGTTCTTC. As protein: CSALRGLVNNEQFF.

The rearrangement links TRBV6-2 or TRBV6-3 to TRBJ2-2; TRBD1 is a possible D gene (5 bases). CDR1 and CDR2 from the germline V gene are MNHEY and SVGEGT. Trimming left V 7 bases short and J 6 bases short, with 18 bases between. The CDR3 loop spans 15 amino acids. DNA of the CDR3: TGTGCCAGCATGGGGCCATCAGGAGCCCCCGGGGAGCTGTTTTTT. Residues: CASMGPSGAPGELFF.

In this sample, this clonotype turned up many times. The rearrangement uses TRBV29-1 and TRBJ2-1; 10 bases fit TRBD2. V lost 4 bases, J lost 5 bases, and 2 bases stayed unmatched. This CDR3 region has 13 residues. Germline loops: CDR1 SQVTM, CDR2 ANQGSEA. In nucleotides, the CDR3 is TGCAGCGTTGCACTAGCGGGGAACAATGAGCAGTTCTTC. It specifies CSVALAGNNEQFF.

This clonotype was counted ten times or more. This rearrangement joins TRBV7-9 to TRBJ2-7; D unresolved. CDR3 length equals 12 residues. CDR1 and CDR2 from the germline V gene are SEHNR and FQNEAQ (reference sequence). V was shortened by 5 bases and J by 1 base, with 6 bases between the two germline ends. CDR3 loop: CASSLKSYEQYF. The CDR3 DNA reads as TGTGCCAGCAGCCTCAAGTCCTACGAGCAGTACTTC.

The rearrangement joins TRBV20-1 to TRBJ1-2, with 7 bases lining up with TRBD1. V lost 2 bases and J lost 4; bases outside the gene matches: 7. CDR1 and CDR2 from the germline V gene are DFQATT and SNEGSKA (reference sequence). The CDR3 length is 14 residues. CDR3 region: CSARPSGTAYGYTF. Here the CDR3 DNA reads TGCAGTGCTAGACCCTCCGGGACAGCCTATGGCTACACCTTC.

In nucleotides, the CDR3 is TGTGCCAGCGCTAGGGGCAGGAACACTGAAGCTTTCTTT. This sequence encodes CASARGRNTEAFF. The V call is TRBV25-1, the J call TRBJ1-1; D is perhaps TRBD1 (5 bases). V was trimmed by 8 bases and J by 1 base, leaving 11 bases between them. Germline-derived CDR1 and CDR2 are MGHDK and SYGVNS. This CDR3 region has 13 residues. Looking up the rest from reference TRBV25-1 and TRBJ1-1 gives the full variable domain: EADIYQTPRYLVIGTGKKITLECSQTMGHDKMYWYQQDPGMELHLIHYSYGVNSTEKGDLSSESTVSRIRTEHFPLTLESARPSHTSQYLCASARGRNTEAFFGQGTRLTVV.

This clonotype has at least ten counts. V and J are TRBV7-3 and TRBJ2-2; 11 bases align to TRBD2. The germline V gene encodes CDR1 SGHTA and CDR2 FQGTGA. There are 16 residues in the CDR3. J gave up 6 bases and V 5 bases, and 8 bases lay outside the gene matches. DNA for the CDR3: TGTGCCAGCAGCCCGACCGGGACTAGCGGCCCCGGGGAGCTGTTTTTT. Translated, it gives CASSPTGTSGPGELFF.

The chain carries TRBV12-3 or TRBV12-4 and TRBJ1-5; tentative D call: TRBD1 (6 bases). Trimming shortened V by 7 bases and J by 0 bases, and 10 bases separated the two germline ends. The CDR3 has 14 residues. CDR3 sequence reads: CASTPDSSNQPQHF. As DNA, the CDR3 is TGTGCCAGCACCCCGGACAGTAGCAATCAGCCCCAGCATTTT.

The chain recombines TRBV28 with TRBJ2-6; the match to TRBD2 covers 7 bases. Germline CDR1 and CDR2: MDHEN and SYDVKM. The V and J ends lost 5 bases and 1 base, in that order; junction bases with no gene match: 11. The CDR3 has 18 residues. The CDR3 here is CASSPLGGPASGANVLTF. The CDR3 DNA reads as TGTGCCAGCAGTCCACTGGGAGGGCCCGCTTCTGGGGCCAACGTCCTGACTTTC.

This clonotype was found many times. The chain couples TRBV5-1 to TRBJ2-3; D is unclear. Trimming took off 0 bases at V and 6 bases at J, with 11 bases between the two ends. The germline gives CDR1 SGHRS, CDR2 YFSETQ. This CDR3 comprises 14 residues. The CDR3 spells CASSLAGIVDTQYF. CDR3 sequence (DNA): TGCGCCAGCAGCTTGGCCGGTATAGTCGATACGCAGTATTTT.